This TCR beta chain is from a study of cytomegalovirus exposure and HLA in healthy donors. V shed 0 bases and J shed 2 bases, with 8 bases lying between them. Germline values: CDR1 KGHSH, CDR2 LQKENI. The CDR3 sequence is 14 residues long. The PCR made use of 60 Vbeta and 13 Jbeta primers. The table came from immunoSEQ multiplex PCR; TCRdb's copy has only in-frame clones and leaves some out. The sample lists 160,000 or so clones, around 80% occurring once. This clone was detected only a few times. Sequencing used PBMCs. This chain connects TRBV18 to TRBJ2-7; D is undetermined. The clonotype comes from a man aged 40-50 years in good health and CMV-seronegative. CDR3 residues: CASSPPQPAYEQYF. The CDR3 DNA is TGTGCCAGCTCACCACCACAGCCGGCCTACGAGCAGTACTTC.